This T cell receptor (beta chain) came from a study of persistence of HIV-infected CD4 T cells. Study results and caveats: Within sorted populations, more oligoclonal TCRs accompanied more oligoclonal proviruses.

As to this clone: Its antigen is currently unknown.

Sequencing used immunoSEQ version 4 in survey mode. This table comes from immunoSEQ multiplex PCR, and its TCRdb copy is limited to in-frame clones, with some not included. Of under 35,000 clones listed, 65% to 75% are singletons. CDR3 length equals 14 residues. CDR1 is MDHEN and CDR2 is SYDVKM in the germline V gene. V was clipped by 7 bases and J by 7 bases; unmatched bases: 8. An overlapping HIV-1 Gag peptide pool stimulated these cells at about 0.91 ug/peptide/mL. Sorting selected CD4+ T cells upregulating both CD40 ligand and CD69. Adults with HIV-1 started suppressive ART while chronically infected. Donors had CD4+ T cell counts above 400 cells/uL and were CMV-seropositive. For around 17 hours, CD8-depleted PBMCs received anti-CD28/CD49d costimulation, a CD40-blocking antibody and enfuvirtide.

This specimen consisted of CD4+ T cells sorted from PBMCs after approximately 19-hour stimulation, obtained from a patient who received antiretroviral therapy. The receptor was isolated from an adult man with HIV who was CMV-seropositive. The chain employs TRBV28 and TRBJ2-1, with 9 bases identical to TRBD1. CDR3: CASIGQGLGNEQFF. In DNA form, the CDR3 reads TGTGCCAGCATTGGACAGGGGTTAGGAAATGAGCAGTTCTTC.